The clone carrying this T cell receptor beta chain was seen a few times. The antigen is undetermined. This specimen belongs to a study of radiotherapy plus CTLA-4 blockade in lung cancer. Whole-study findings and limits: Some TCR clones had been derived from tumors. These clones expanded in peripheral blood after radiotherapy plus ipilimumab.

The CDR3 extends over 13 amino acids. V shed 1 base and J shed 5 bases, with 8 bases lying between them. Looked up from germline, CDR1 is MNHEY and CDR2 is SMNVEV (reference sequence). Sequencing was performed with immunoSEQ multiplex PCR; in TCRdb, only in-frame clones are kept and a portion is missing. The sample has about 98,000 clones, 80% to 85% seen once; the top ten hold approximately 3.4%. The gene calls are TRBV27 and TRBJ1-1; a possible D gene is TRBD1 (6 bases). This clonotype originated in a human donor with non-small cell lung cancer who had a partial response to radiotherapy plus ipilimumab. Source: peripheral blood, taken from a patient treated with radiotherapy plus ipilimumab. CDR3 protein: CASSLYRETEAFF. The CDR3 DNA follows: TGTGCCAGCAGTTTATACAGGGAAACTGAAGCTTTCTTT.